These 26 T cell receptor beta chains originate from one sample sequenced in a study of blood T cell repertoires in COVID-19. The repertoire was sequenced with immunoSEQ multiplex PCR; TCRdb's copy has only in-frame clones and lacks some. The sample lists around 90,000 clones; around four fifths were seen once. Sample: peripheral blood. The receptors were sampled from a woman in her 70s with active or convalescent COVID-19.

CDR3 nucleotides: TGTGCCAGCAGCTCCGGGACAAAAAACACCGGGGAGCTGTTTTTT. It encodes CASSSGTKNTGELFF. V and J are TRBV11-3 and TRBJ2-2, with D maybe TRBD1 (6 bases). The germline V gene has CDR1 SGHNT and CDR2 YENEEA. V gave up 4 bases and J gave up 2 bases, with 11 bases separating them. The CDR3 spans 15 residues.

This clone has only one observation. This rearrangement joins TRBV27 to TRBJ2-3, with D possibly matching TRBD1 (6 bases). The germline V and J ends were trimmed by 6 bases and 6 bases, with 19 bases remaining between them. CDR1 is MNHEY and CDR2 is SMNVEV in the germline V gene (reference sequence). The CDR3 totals 15 residues. Written as DNA, the CDR3 is TGTGCCAGCAGGCCAAGGTGGGACACCGGGGATACGCAGTATTTT. It translates to CASRPRWDTGDTQYF.

V is TRBV18 and J is TRBJ1-1; D is undetermined. This CDR3 region has 15 residues. V was cut by 2 bases and J by 4 bases, with 14 bases left in between. Per germline, CDR1 KGHSH and CDR2 LQKENI. This chain's CDR3 is CASSPVESLVTEAFF. CDR3 nucleotide sequence: TGTGCCAGCTCACCAGTAGAGTCTTTGGTCACTGAAGCTTTCTTT.

V is TRBV11-2 and J is TRBJ2-2; TRBD2 matches 7 bases. The CDR3 is made up of 18 amino acids. Germline CDR1 is SGHAT and CDR2 is FQNNGV. Trimming took 3 bases from V and 2 from J; bases not matched to a gene: 12. CDR3 coding DNA: TGTGCCAGCAGCTTCTTCCCCAGGGAGGGAATAAACACCGGGGAGCTGTTTTTT. Translating it yields CASSFFPREGINTGELFF.

The chain has TRBV7-2 and TRBJ1-1, with D possibly matching TRBD1 (5 bases). Per germline, CDR1 SGHTA and CDR2 FQGNSA. V dropped 2 bases and J dropped 4 bases, with 14 bases sitting between them. The CDR3 covers 15 residues. The CDR3 loop is CASSLKAGGTTEAFF. The CDR3 DNA is TGTGCCAGCAGCTTAAAGGCTGGGGGGACCACTGAAGCTTTCTTT.

J is TRBJ2-3 and V is TRBV7-9, with 8 bases that match TRBD1. Germline CDR1 and CDR2: SEHNR and FQNEAQ (reference sequence). V trimming: 1 base; J trimming: 2 bases; junction bases outside the gene matches: 11. The CDR3 consists of 18 residues. The CDR3 nucleotides are TGTGCCAGCAGCTTAGTAGGGGACAGGAAGGTCCACACAGATACGCAGTATTTT. It translates to CASSLVGDRKVHTDTQYF.

CDR3 coding DNA: TGCGCCAGCAGCCCAAAGGGGGCTGGTGAGACCCAGTACTTC. The encoded protein is CASSPKGAGETQYF. The rearrangement joins TRBV5-1 to TRBJ2-5; 7 bases match TRBD1. The CDR3 length is 14 residues. J gave up 5 bases and V 4 bases, and 8 bases lay outside the gene matches. Germline lookup yields CDR1 SGHRS and CDR2 YFSETQ.

This clone was seen a handful of times. This sequence joins TRBV5-4 and TRBJ1-1; no clear D gene. CDR1 is SGHNT, CDR2 YYREEE, per germline (reference sequence). V lost 4 bases and J lost 6, with 13 bases in between. The CDR3 totals 13 residues. The CDR3 DNA reads TGTGCCAGCAGCCGACACACGACCCCTGAAGCTTTCTTT. Its translation is CASSRHTTPEAFF.

V is TRBV5-5 and J is TRBJ1-5; no reliable D call. Trimming left V 4 bases short and J 7 bases short, with 15 bases between. CDR1 is SGHKS and CDR2 is YYEKEE in the germline V gene (reference sequence). CDR3 size: 14 residues. CDR3 loop: CASSPQITGQPQHF. CDR3 bases: TGTGCCAGCAGCCCACAGATAACGGGGCAGCCCCAGCATTTT.

The CDR3 sequence: CASSQRQGTEAFF. The CDR3 DNA reads TGTGCCAGCAGCCAGAGACAGGGTACTGAAGCTTTCTTT. The chain is built from TRBV7-2 and TRBJ1-1; 7 positions agree with TRBD1. The CDR3 contains 13 residues. From germline, CDR1 is SGHTA and CDR2 FQGNSA. V shed 5 bases and J 5 bases; nucleotides not matched to a gene: 5.

The rearrangement links TRBV18 to TRBJ1-3, with TRBD1 as a possible D gene (5 bases). The V and J ends lost 2 bases and 4 bases respectively, with 9 bases between them. The CDR3 runs to 14 residues. Germline CDR1 reads KGHSH; CDR2 reads LQKENI. CDR3 in DNA: TGTGCCAGCTCACCAGTTCAGGGCGGAAACACCATATATTTT. It translates to CASSPVQGGNTIYF.

The J gene is TRBJ1-6, the V gene TRBV18, with D unresolved. Germline V gives CDR1 KGHSH, CDR2 LQKENI. V shed 3 bases and J shed 5 bases, with 14 bases lying between them. CDR3 length equals 16 residues. The CDR3 reads CASSPSKGGDNSPLHF. CDR3 in DNA: TGTGCCAGCTCACCGAGCAAGGGAGGCGATAATTCACCCCTCCACTTT.

This clone has just one count. This chain links TRBV6-5 with TRBJ1-1, with 7 nucleotides matching TRBD1. Germline loops: CDR1 MNHEY, CDR2 SVGAGI. The CDR3 contains 14 residues. V dropped 2 bases and J dropped 4; count of bases not matched to a gene: 4. The CDR3 sequence: CASSYRGLGTEAFF. In DNA, the CDR3 is TGTGCCAGCAGTTACAGGGGGCTTGGCACTGAAGCTTTCTTT.

The chain couples TRBV7-2 to TRBJ2-1, with 8 positions matching TRBD2. Germline V gene lookup returns CDR1 SGHTA and CDR2 FQGNSA. J gave up 7 bases and V 5 bases, and 13 bases lay outside the gene matches. The CDR3 length is 16 residues. CDR3 DNA sequence: TGTGCCAGCAGCCAGACTAGGGGCGGGGGGAGAAATGAGCAGTTCTTC. Encoded protein: CASSQTRGGGRNEQFF. Combining the CDR3 with reference TRBV7-2 and TRBJ2-1 gives the whole variable domain GAGVSQSPSNKVTEKGKDVELRCDPISGHTALYWYRQSLGQGLEFLIYFQGNSAPDKSGLPSDRFSAERTGGSVSTLTIQRTQQEDSAVYLCASSQTRGGGRNEQFFGPGTRLTVL.

This rearrangement joins TRBV11-2 to TRBJ1-1; 11 nucleotides align to TRBD1. CDR1 SGHAT and CDR2 FQNNGV come from the germline V gene. The CDR3 runs to 16 residues. Trimming at V came to 5 bases and at J to 2 bases, leaving 7 bases not matched to a gene. CDR3 region: CASSPERTGGNTEAFF. The CDR3 DNA follows: TGTGCCAGCAGCCCCGAAAGGACAGGGGGCAACACTGAAGCTTTCTTT. Drawing the rest from reference TRBV11-2 and TRBJ1-1, the complete variable domain is EAGVAQSPRYKIIEKRQSVAFWCNPISGHATLYWYQQILGQGPKLLIQFQNNGVVDDSQLPKDRFSAERLKGVDSTLKIQPAKLEDSAVYLCASSPERTGGNTEAFFGQGTRLTVV.

This clone showed up just once. The rearrangement uses TRBV24-1 and TRBJ1-4, with 9 positions matching TRBD1. Germline V gene lookup returns CDR1 KGHDR and CDR2 SFDVKD. Trimming took 3 bases from V and 10 from J; bases not matched to a gene: 11. The CDR3 is 16 residues long. The CDR3 loop reads CATSDGDRADRGKLFF. In DNA form, the CDR3 reads TGTGCCACCAGTGATGGGGACAGGGCGGATCGGGGAAAACTGTTTTTT.

V gene TRBV5-1 combines with J gene TRBJ2-7, with TRBD2 as a possible D gene (7 bases). This CDR3 is 15 amino acids long. CDR1 SGHRS and CDR2 YFSETQ come from the germline V gene. V was pared by 0 bases and J by 4 bases, with 14 bases between. DNA of the CDR3: TGCGCCAGCAGCTTGGAAGGGGGGGAATATTACGAGCAGTACTTC. This encodes CASSLEGGEYYEQYF. The whole variable domain, filled in from reference TRBV5-1 and TRBJ2-7, reads KAGVTQTPRYLIKTRGQQVTLSCSPISGHRSVSWYQQTPGQGLQFLFEYFSETQRNKGNFPGRFSGRQFSNSRSEMNVSTLELGDSALYLCASSLEGGEYYEQYFGPGTRLTVT.

The V gene is TRBV10-3, the J gene TRBJ2-5; a possible D gene is TRBD2 (6 bases). V lost 10 bases, J lost 5 bases, and 14 bases lay in between. This CDR3 spans 12 amino acids. The germline V gene has CDR1 ENHRY and CDR2 SYGVKD. The CDR3 nucleotides read TGTGCCAGTGCCGGAGGGGATGAGACCCAGTACTTC. Amino acids: CASAGGDETQYF.

The rearrangement links TRBV12-5 to TRBJ1-2, with D unresolved. CDR1 and CDR2 from the germline V gene are LGHNT and FRNRAP. Trimming took 1 base from V and 0 from J, leaving 6 bases between them. CDR3 length: 14 amino acids. The CDR3 nucleotides are TGTGCTAGTGGTTTGGGGGCGTCTAACTATGGCTACACCTTC. This sequence encodes CASGLGASNYGYTF.

This chain links TRBV3-1 (or the pseudogene TRBV3-2) with TRBJ2-3; 9 nucleotides agree with TRBD2. V lost 2 bases, J lost 3 bases, and 6 bases stayed unmatched. The germline gives CDR1 LGHDT, CDR2 YNNKEL (reference sequence). The CDR3 covers 16 residues. CDR3 residues: CASSQRRGGLTDTQYF. CDR3 coding DNA: TGTGCCAGCAGCCAACGGCGGGGGGGTCTTACAGATACGCAGTATTTT.

The rearrangement links TRBV28 to TRBJ1-5; 8 bases map to TRBD1. CDR1 and CDR2 (germline): MDHEN, SYDVKM. The length of the CDR3 is 14 residues. The junction had 1 base not matched to a gene; V was cut back by 2 bases and J by 4 bases. This CDR3 reads CASSLRDRNQPQHF. CDR3 in DNA: TGTGCCAGCAGTTTAAGGGACAGGAATCAGCCCCAGCATTTT.

The chain joins TRBV10-3 to TRBJ2-7; 7 bases align to TRBD1. The V and J ends lost 0 bases and 3 bases, in that order; junction bases with no gene match: 14. Germline loops: CDR1 ENHRY, CDR2 SYGVKD. This CDR3 contains 18 residues. The DNA for the CDR3 is TGTGCCATCAGTGAGTCGGGGGCGAGGGCAGGGGGTTACTACGAGCAGTACTTC. This translates into CAISESGARAGGYYEQYF.

This clone is a singleton in its sample. The chain employs TRBV6-2 or TRBV6-3 and TRBJ1-2, with 8 bases lining up with TRBD1. V was clipped by 2 bases and J by 4 bases; unmatched bases: 12. This CDR3 comprises 17 residues. CDR1 is MNHEY, CDR2 SVGEGT, per germline. The CDR3 sequence: CASSYTTRTGNGYGYTF. In nucleotides, the CDR3 is TGTGCCAGCAGTTACACCACACGGACAGGGAACGGCTATGGCTACACCTTC.

V is TRBV4-2 and J is TRBJ2-7; 7 nucleotides match TRBD2. Germline V gene data show CDR1 as LGHNA and CDR2 as YNFKEQ. Trimming removed 8 bases from V and 6 bases from J; junction bases left unmatched: 4. The CDR3 sequence is 11 residues long. CDR3 sequence (DNA): TGTGCCAGCGGGAGGGGTCTCGAGCAGTACTTC. It encodes CASGRGLEQYF.

This clone has only one observation. The rearrangement uses TRBV27 and TRBJ1-5, with D unresolved. V dropped 2 bases and J dropped 4 bases, with 6 bases sitting between them. Germline lookup yields CDR1 MNHEY and CDR2 SMNVEV (reference sequence). There are 13 residues in the CDR3. The CDR3 nucleotides read TGTGCCAGCAGTTTAACACAGAATCAGCCCCAGCATTTT. Protein sequence: CASSLTQNQPQHF.

The chain combines TRBV12-3 or TRBV12-4 with TRBJ1-5, with D hard to call. The V gene lost 6 bases and the J gene lost 2 bases, with 5 bases spanning the gap. CDR3 length: 12 amino acids. The CDR3 bases are TGTGCCAGCAGGGCCGGCAATCAGCCCCAGCATTTT. It yields the protein CASRAGNQPQHF.